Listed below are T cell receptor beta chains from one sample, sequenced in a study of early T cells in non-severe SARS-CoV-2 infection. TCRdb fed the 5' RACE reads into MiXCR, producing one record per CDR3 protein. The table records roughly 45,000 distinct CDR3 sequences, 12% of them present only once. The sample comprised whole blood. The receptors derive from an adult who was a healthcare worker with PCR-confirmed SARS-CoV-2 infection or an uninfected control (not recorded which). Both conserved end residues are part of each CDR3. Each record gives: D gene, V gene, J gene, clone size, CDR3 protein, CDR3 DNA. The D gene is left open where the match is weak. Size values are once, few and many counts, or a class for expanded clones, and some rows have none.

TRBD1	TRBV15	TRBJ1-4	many	CATSGGTANEKLFF	TGTGCCACCAGCGGCGGGACAGCTAATGAAAAACTGTTTTTT
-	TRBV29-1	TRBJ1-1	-	CSVRGIERTEAFF	TGCAGCGTTAGAGGGATCGAACGGACTGAAGCTTTCTTT
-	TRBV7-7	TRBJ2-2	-	CASSLGSFSGELFF	TGTGCTAGCAGCTTAGGGTCCTTCTCCGGGGAGCTGTTTTTT
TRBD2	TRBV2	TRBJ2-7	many	CASIVAGPLEQYF	TGTGCCAGCATCGTAGCGGGACCCCTCGAGCAGTACTTC
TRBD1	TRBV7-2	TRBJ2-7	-	CASSFRTGGSYEQYF	TGTGCCAGCAGCTTCCGGACAGGGGGCTCCTACGAGCAGTACTTC
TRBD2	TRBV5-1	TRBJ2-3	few	CASMELAASTDTQYF	TGCGCCAGCATGGAACTAGCGGCTAGCACAGATACGCAGTATTTT
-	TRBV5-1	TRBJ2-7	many	CASSVQGNSYEQYF	TGCGCCAGCAGCGTACAGGGTAACTCCTACGAGCAGTACTTC
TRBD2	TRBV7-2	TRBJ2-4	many	CASSLGTSHNIQYF	TGTGCCAGCAGCTTAGGGACTAGTCACAACATTCAGTACTTC
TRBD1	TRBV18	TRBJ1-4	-	CASSPNLRDRQEKLFF	TGTGCCAGCTCACCGAATCTCCGGGACAGGCAAGAAAAACTGTTTTTT
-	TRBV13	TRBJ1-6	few	CASSRSGRVTHSPLHF	TGTGCCAGCAGCCGTTCAGGGAGGGTTACTCATTCACCCCTCCACTTT
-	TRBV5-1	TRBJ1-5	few	CASSFEGGTHQPQHF	TGCGCCAGCAGCTTCGAAGGGGGTACGCATCAGCCCCAGCATTTT
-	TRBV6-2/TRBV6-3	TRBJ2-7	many	CASSYSIYEQYF	TGTGCCAGCAGTTACTCGATCTACGAGCAGTACTTC
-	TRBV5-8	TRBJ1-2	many	CASSPDTFYGYTF	TGTGCCAGCAGCCCGGACACTTTCTATGGCTACACCTTC
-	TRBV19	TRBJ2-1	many	CASSSEGLGNNEQFF	TGTGCCAGTAGTAGTGAGGGATTGGGGAACAATGAGCAGTTCTTC
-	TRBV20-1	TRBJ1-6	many	CSASPPTVNSPLHF	TGCAGTGCTAGTCCACCGACAGTTAATTCACCCCTCCACTTT
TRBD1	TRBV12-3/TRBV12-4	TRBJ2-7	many	CASSSTGGNGYEQYF	TGTGCCAGCAGTTCCACAGGGGGGAATGGGTACGAGCAGTACTTC
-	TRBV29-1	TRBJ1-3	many	CSVEKGLGNTIYF	TGCAGCGTTGAGAAGGGGCTTGGAAACACCATATATTTT
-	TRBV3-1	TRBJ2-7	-	CASSQQSPSYEQYF	TGTGCCAGCAGCCAACAGAGCCCCAGCTACGAGCAGTACTTC